This is a list of T cell receptor beta chains from one sample in a study of T cell responses to AZD1222 COVID-19 vaccine. Clones were sequenced by immunoSEQ multiplex PCR, and TCRdb holds only the in-frame ones, with some missing. The sample consists of 100,000 or so clones, about 89% of them appearing once. The starting material was peripheral blood, obtained on day 0 of AZD1222 vaccination. The receptor source for this set is an adult in good health. CDR3s include the opening cysteine and the closing phenylalanine or tryptophan. D genes are given only for firm matches. Size is omitted from some rows. Given values are once, few, many or a class for expanded clones.

CDR3nt	CDR3aa	d_gene	len	v_gene	j_gene	abundance
TGTGCCAGCAGCCAAGGGGGCCAGCCCCAGCATTTT	CASSQGGQPQHF	-	12	TRBV3-1/TRBV3-2	TRBJ1-5	few
TGTGCCAGCAGCCGAAATTCTCGGGGGACCTACGAGCAGTACTTC	CASSRNSRGTYEQYF	-	15	TRBV14	TRBJ2-7	-
TGTGCCAGCTCTACCCCGGAAGGGGAAGCTTTCTTT	CASSTPEGEAFF	-	12	TRBV6-5	TRBJ1-1	-
TGTGCCAGCAGCCAAGGACAAGGAAGGTATGGCTACACCTTC	CASSQGQGRYGYTF	-	14	TRBV3-1/TRBV3-2	TRBJ1-2	-
TGTGCCAGCAGACCCGCCGGACTAGCGGGGAATACGCAGTATTTT	CASRPAGLAGNTQYF	TRBD2	15	TRBV5-6	TRBJ2-3	-
TGCGCCAGCAGTCAACTAGGGATCCACGAGCAGTACTTC	CASSQLGIHEQYF	-	13	TRBV5-1	TRBJ2-7	once
TGTGCCAGCAGCACGAACAGGGCGAACACTGAAGCTTTCTTT	CASSTNRANTEAFF	-	14	TRBV11-3	TRBJ1-1	-
TGTGCCAGCAGCGCCCTGACGGGTGGCTACACCTTC	CASSALTGGYTF	-	12	TRBV9	TRBJ1-2	-
TGTGCCACCAGCAGGGTCGAGGGCCAAAATTCACCCCTCCACTTT	CATSRVEGQNSPLHF	-	15	TRBV15	TRBJ1-6	-
TGTGCCAGCAGCCAAGATACGTCCGCAGGGGGCTTGGGGGCATCTTATGGCTACACCTTC	CASSQDTSAGGLGASYGYTF	TRBD1	20	TRBV4-2	TRBJ1-2	once
TGTGCCTGGAGTGTCCCCGAAGCAGGGTGGCACACCGGGGAGCTGTTTTTT	CAWSVPEAGWHTGELFF	-	17	TRBV30	TRBJ2-2	-